The next 27 T cell receptor beta chains were all read from a single sample in a study of cytomegalovirus exposure and HLA in healthy donors. Both 60 Vbeta primers and 13 Jbeta primers went into the PCR. Produced via immunoSEQ multiplex PCR; TCRdb's table is partial and in-frame only. The data contain 150,000 to 200,000 clones, around 80% of them singletons. Sequencing was carried out using PBMCs. The receptors originated from a woman between 40 and 50 years old in good health and CMV-seronegative.

The chain is built from TRBV19 and TRBJ1-1; 7 bases are shared with TRBD1. The CDR3 length is 12 residues. The germline gives CDR1 LNHDA, CDR2 SQIVND (reference sequence). V shed 5 bases, J shed 5 bases, and the junction held 2 bases outside the gene matches. CDR3 loop: CASSPGGTEAFF. The CDR3, as DNA: TGTGCCAGTAGTCCAGGGGGAACTGAAGCTTTCTTT.

This clone has a single count. The V gene is TRBV7-9, the J gene TRBJ2-5; TRBD1 aligns across 9 bases. V lost 2 bases to trimming and J lost 4 bases; unmatched junction nucleotides: 8. The length of the CDR3 is 16 residues. CDR1 is SEHNR and CDR2 is FQNEAQ in the germline V gene (reference sequence). The CDR3 reads CASSLIAADRGETQYF. CDR3 in DNA: TGTGCCAGCAGCTTAATAGCCGCGGACAGGGGAGAGACCCAGTACTTC.

The J gene is TRBJ2-5, the V gene TRBV6-1; 8 positions agree with TRBD2. Germline V lookup: CDR1 MNHNS, CDR2 SASEGT. Trimming removed 3 bases from V and 0 bases from J; junction bases left unmatched: 6. This CDR3 region has 16 residues. The CDR3 is CASSETRGAYQETQYF. DNA of the CDR3: TGTGCCAGCAGTGAGACGCGGGGGGCATACCAAGAGACCCAGTACTTC.

This clone was counted a few times. V is TRBV5-1 and J is TRBJ1-1, with D possibly being TRBD1 (6 bases). Germline V CDR1 and CDR2: SGHRS, YFSETQ. The CDR3 has 17 amino acids. Between the trimmed V and J ends, which lost 0 bases and 0 bases, there was a span of 15 bases. The CDR3 coding sequence is TGCGCCAGCAGCTTGGGGCGCAGAGGGGGTATGAACACTGAAGCTTTCTTT. It specifies CASSLGRRGGMNTEAFF.

The chain joins TRBV5-1 to TRBJ2-3, with 13 bases lining up with TRBD2. The CDR3 spans 15 residues. J was trimmed by 10 bases and V by 4 bases; bases with no gene match: 9. The V gene's germline CDR1 is SGHRS and CDR2 YFSETQ. This CDR3 reads CASSEGLAGLQAQYF. The CDR3 DNA is TGCGCCAGCAGCGAGGGACTAGCGGGACTCCAGGCGCAGTATTTT.

The rearrangement joins TRBV9 to TRBJ2-2, with 7 bases identical to TRBD2. V lost 3 bases to trimming and J lost 1 base; unmatched junction nucleotides: 9. The germline gives CDR1 SGDLS, CDR2 YYNGEE. This CDR3 is built from 17 residues. This chain's CDR3 is CASSGRRLAENTGELFF. CDR3 in DNA: TGTGCCAGCAGCGGGAGGCGTCTAGCGGAGAACACCGGGGAGCTGTTTTTT.

The chain has TRBV14 and TRBJ2-1, with 12 bases aligning to TRBD2. The germline V gene has CDR1 SGHDN and CDR2 FVKESK. This CDR3 is 17 amino acids long. The J segment lost 2 bases and the V segment lost 1 base, leaving 3 bases of the junction unmatched. DNA for the CDR3: TGTGCCAGCAGCCAAGGGACTAGCGGGAAAACCTACAATGAGCAGTTCTTC. This sequence encodes CASSQGTSGKTYNEQFF. Full variable domain (missing parts from reference TRBV14 and TRBJ2-1): EAGVTQFPSHSVIEKGQTVTLRCDPISGHDNLYWYRRVMGKEIKFLLHFVKESKQDESGMPNNRFLAERTGGTYSTLKVQPAELEDSGVYFCASSQGTSGKTYNEQFFGPGTRLTVL.

CDR3 sequence (DNA): TGTGCCAGCAGCGTAGGAAGCGGGGGGGCCGTCTACAATGAGCAGTTCTTC. Amino acid sequence: CASSVGSGGAVYNEQFF. The gene calls are TRBV9 and TRBJ2-1, with TRBD2 identical over 10 bases. CDR1 is SGDLS and CDR2 is YYNGEE in the germline V gene. The CDR3 length is 17 residues. V shed 0 bases and J 3 bases; nucleotides not matched to a gene: 6.

This clone turned up a few times. The chain uses TRBV2 and TRBJ2-2; TRBD1 might be the D (6 bases). Trimming shortened V by 2 bases and J by 3 bases, and 10 bases separated the two germline ends. This CDR3 is 15 amino acids long. The germline V gene encodes CDR1 SNHLY and CDR2 FYNNEI. The CDR3 here is CASSEFGGDTGELFF. The CDR3, as DNA: TGTGCCAGCAGTGAATTTGGGGGCGACACCGGGGAGCTGTTTTTT.

The rearrangement joins TRBV5-1 to TRBJ2-1; 7 positions agree with TRBD1. CDR3 length: 14 amino acids. The trim removed 0 bases at V and 8 bases at J, leaving 5 bases unmatched. Per germline, CDR1 SGHRS and CDR2 YFSETQ. Here the CDR3 reads CASSLDDRVDEQFF. For the CDR3, the DNA is TGCGCCAGCAGCTTGGACGACAGGGTGGATGAGCAGTTCTTC.

The sample holds a few counts of this clone. V and J are TRBV2 and TRBJ2-7; D perhaps matches TRBD2 (6 bases). The length of the CDR3 is 15 residues. The ends were cut back, 6 bases at V and 5 bases at J, with 20 bases in the middle. The germline V gene encodes CDR1 SNHLY and CDR2 FYNNEI. In nucleotides, the CDR3 is TGTGCCAGCAGACCCGCCGGGGGTGTATCCCACGAGCAGTACTTC. This encodes CASRPAGGVSHEQYF.

The chain couples TRBV6-5 to TRBJ1-1; the D gene is possibly TRBD1 (5 bases). There are 15 residues in the CDR3. V was pared by 2 bases and J by 3 bases, with 13 bases between. Per the germline V gene, CDR1 is MNHEY and CDR2 is SVGAGI. CDR3 nucleotide sequence: TGTGCCAGCAGTTACCAGGCAGGGCTCTACACTGAAGCTTTCTTT. Amino acid sequence: CASSYQAGLYTEAFF.

V gene TRBV28 combines with J gene TRBJ1-2; D perhaps matches TRBD1 (5 bases). Looked up from germline, CDR1 is MDHEN and CDR2 is SYDVKM. The CDR3 is 17 residues long. V lost 3 bases to trimming and J lost 7 bases, with 24 bases between them. The CDR3 DNA reads as TGTGCCAGCAGTTTTGGGGCAGGTAGGGCGTTCACCTCTGGCTACACCTTC. Encoded protein: CASSFGAGRAFTSGYTF.

This rearrangement joins TRBV15 to TRBJ2-4, with 7 positions matching TRBD1. Germline V gene lookup returns CDR1 LNHNV and CDR2 YYDKDF (reference sequence). CDR3 length: 12 amino acids. With V trimmed by 3 bases and J by 9 bases, 2 bases remained unmatched. This chain's CDR3 is CATSRAGGIQYF. The DNA of the CDR3 is TGTGCCACCAGCAGGGCAGGGGGCATTCAGTACTTC.

The V call is TRBV16, the J call TRBJ2-3; D remains unclear. CDR1 is KGHSY and CDR2 is FQNENV in the germline V gene. The V end lost 1 base, the J end lost 4 bases, and 6 bases lay between the germline ends. This CDR3 contains 13 residues. The chain's CDR3 is CASSQLRADTQYF. CDR3 nucleotide sequence: TGTGCCAGCAGCCAATTGAGAGCAGATACGCAGTATTTT.

The chain recombines TRBV9 with TRBJ2-5; 13 positions agree with TRBD2. This CDR3 has 15 residues. The trim removed 2 bases at V and 4 bases at J, leaving 2 bases unmatched. CDR1 SGDLS and CDR2 YYNGEE come from the germline V gene. In DNA form, the CDR3 reads TGTGCCAGCAGCGTGGGACTAGCGGGAAGAGAGACCCAGTACTTC. Its translation is CASSVGLAGRETQYF.

The chain couples TRBV6-1 to TRBJ1-2; the D gene is possibly TRBD1 (5 bases). V was cut by 0 bases and J by 4 bases, with 9 bases left in between. The CDR3 has 14 residues. The germline V gene encodes CDR1 MNHNS and CDR2 SASEGT. CDR3 loop: CASSEAGGFYGYTF. Here the CDR3 DNA reads TGTGCCAGCAGTGAAGCGGGGGGGTTCTATGGCTACACCTTC.

This clone came up a few times. CDR3 protein: CATYSGGYTF. In DNA form, the CDR3 reads TGTGCCACCTACTCAGGGGGCTACACCTTC. The rearrangement uses TRBV28 and TRBJ1-2, with TRBD1 as a possible D gene (5 bases). Between the trimmed V and J ends, which lost 10 bases and 8 bases, there was a span of 11 bases. Germline CDR1 reads MDHEN; CDR2 reads SYDVKM. This CDR3 region has 10 residues.

V gene TRBV5-1 combines with J gene TRBJ1-2; D possibly corresponds to TRBD1 (5 bases). CDR1 SGHRS and CDR2 YFSETQ come from the germline V gene. The CDR3 spans 14 residues. With 4 bases removed from V and 4 bases from J, the gap between germline ends came to 14 bases. For the CDR3, the DNA is TGCGCCAGCAGCGATGGGACGGGGGTCTATGGCTACACCTTC. As protein: CASSDGTGVYGYTF.

The chain is built from TRBV6-5 and TRBJ1-5, with D tentatively TRBD1 (6 bases). CDR3 length: 13 amino acids. The germline CDR1 and CDR2 sequences are MNHEY and SVGAGI. The germline V and J ends were trimmed by 5 bases and 7 bases, with 12 bases remaining between them. CDR3 region: CASSEGDAQPQHF. For the CDR3, the DNA is TGTGCCAGCAGTGAGGGGGACGCGCAGCCCCAGCATTTT.

This clone was counted a single time. The rearrangement uses TRBV9 and TRBJ1-2, with 9 bases that match TRBD1. This CDR3 has 17 amino acids. Germline CDR1 is SGDLS and CDR2 is YYNGEE. V gave up 3 bases and J gave up 6 bases; unmatched junction bases: 15. The CDR3 coding sequence is TGTGCCAGCAGCGCCCGGGACAGGGCATTATTTGAGGATGGCTACACCTTC. The encoded protein is CASSARDRALFEDGYTF.

This sequence joins TRBV7-2 and TRBJ1-1; the D gene is possibly TRBD1 (6 bases). Trimming removed 5 bases at V and 1 base at J, with 26 bases between. Per the germline V gene, CDR1 is SGHTA and CDR2 is FQGNSA. This CDR3 region has 19 residues. The CDR3 nucleotides read TGTGCCAGCAGCCTACACCCGGCGGGGGCTAGGGGCCGGAACACTGAAGCTTTCTTT. It encodes CASSLHPAGARGRNTEAFF.

The chain carries TRBV9 and TRBJ2-1, with D maybe TRBD2 (5 bases). The CDR3 spans 11 residues. V lost 7 bases and J lost 8, with 10 bases in between. Germline loops: CDR1 SGDLS, CDR2 YYNGEE. CDR3 in amino acids: CASQTGDEQFF. The CDR3 region has the DNA TGTGCCAGCCAAACCGGGGATGAGCAGTTCTTC. Together with reference TRBV9 and TRBJ2-1, the CDR3 gives the full variable domain: DSGVTQTPKHLITATGQRVTLRCSPRSGDLSVYWYQQSLDQGLQFLIQYYNGEERAKGNILERFSAQQFPDLHSELNLSSLELGDSALYFCASQTGDEQFFGPGTRLTVL.

The chain couples TRBV15 to TRBJ2-3; D gene ambiguous. Germline V gene lookup returns CDR1 LNHNV and CDR2 YYDKDF (reference sequence). Trimming took 0 bases from V and 2 from J, leaving 9 bases between them. This CDR3 region has 15 residues. For the CDR3, the DNA is TGTGCCACCAGCAGAGAGTCCCCAATCACAGATACGCAGTATTTT. It yields the protein CATSRESPITDTQYF.

CDR3 coding DNA: TGTGCCAGCAGTGATCCGGGCACAGATACGCAGTATTTT. Translating gives CASSDPGTDTQYF. This chain joins TRBV2 and TRBJ2-3, with unresolved D. This CDR3 is 13 amino acids long. CDR1 SNHLY and CDR2 FYNNEI come from the germline V gene. V dropped 3 bases and J dropped 1 base, with 5 bases sitting between them. The variable domain in full, with the rest retrieved from reference TRBV2 and TRBJ2-3, is EPEVTQTPSHQVTQMGQEVILRCVPISNHLYFYWYRQILGQKVEFLVSFYNNEISEKSEIFDDQFSVERPDGSNFTLKIRSTKLEDSAMYFCASSDPGTDTQYFGPGTRLTVL.

This chain connects TRBV9 to TRBJ1-1, with 8 bases identical to TRBD1. CDR1 and CDR2 (germline): SGDLS, YYNGEE. The CDR3 has 15 amino acids. V dropped 2 bases and J dropped 2; count of bases not matched to a gene: 5. The CDR3 here is CASSVRTGINTEAFF. The CDR3 DNA reads as TGTGCCAGCAGCGTTAGGACAGGGATAAACACTGAAGCTTTCTTT.

V and J are TRBV5-1 and TRBJ2-3; 9 nucleotides agree with TRBD2. Germline V gene lookup returns CDR1 SGHRS and CDR2 YFSETQ. CDR3 length: 15 amino acids. Unmatched junction bases numbered 3, after V lost 0 bases and J lost 4 bases. The CDR3 sequence is CASSLGLAVPDTQYF. The CDR3 nucleotides are TGCGCCAGCAGCTTGGGACTAGCGGTTCCAGATACGCAGTATTTT.